Reported below is one TCR beta chain. The data were obtained in a study of blood T cell repertoires in COVID-19. In the study overall: Collection of acute and convalescent COVID-19 samples took place in the United States, Italy and Spain. Sample material is recorded as cDNA or gDNA derived from T cells, B-cell-depleted T cells, or PBMCs.

Under the authors' procedure: Reference gene primers were amplified, and this amplification served to estimate nucleated cell counts. Clones were sequenced by immunoSEQ multiplex PCR, and TCRdb holds only the in-frame ones, with some missing. V and J calls and clone size are as listed in that table; D and trimming were resolved from the DNA. The sample has under 250,000 clones; 88% are singletons. This CDR3 region has 15 residues. The specimen was peripheral blood. The chain uses TRBV21-1 and TRBJ1-1. TRBV21-1 constitutes a pseudogene. This receptor was identified in a woman aged 55-69 years with acute or convalescent COVID-19. The CDR3 nucleotides are TGTGCCAGCAGCAAAACGCGGGTAATGAGGACTGAAGCTTTCTTT. Encoded protein: CASSKTRVMRTEAFF.